These T cell receptor beta chains were read from a single sample in a study of blood T cells in healthy people across ages. In TCRdb, the 5' RACE reads were re-called with MiXCR into one record per CDR3 protein. The sample shows some 1.4 million distinct CDR3 sequences, around 39% of them seen only once. The sample taken for sequencing was blood. All receptors come from a woman aged 18-35 years in good health. The CDR3 runs from the conserved cysteine through the conserved F or W. A D gene is named only where the DNA matches it firmly. A row's size may be missing; if present it is once, few, many or a size class.

few	TRBJ2-3	TRBV4-2	15	NA	CASSPGLGETDTQYF	TGTGCCAGCAGCCCGGGACTGGGGGAGACAGATACGCAGTATTTT
NA	TRBJ2-3	TRBV2	15	NA	CASTLEATSTDTQYF	TGTGCCAGCACGCTGGAGGCTACTAGCACAGATACGCAGTATTTT
few	TRBJ2-5	TRBV6-6	15	NA	CASSHPGHLEETQYF	TGTGCCAGCAGCCATCCGGGACACCTAGAAGAGACCCAGTACTTC
NA	TRBJ2-1	TRBV20-1	16	TRBD1	CSAQGVGQGALNEQFF	TGCAGTGCTCAAGGCGTTGGGCAGGGGGCTCTCAATGAGCAGTTCTTC
NA	TRBJ2-7	TRBV10-3	12	TRBD2	CAASGRDNEQYF	TGTGCCGCTAGCGGGAGGGACAATGAGCAGTACTTC
few	TRBJ2-2	TRBV12-3/TRBV12-4	14	NA	CASSFGRDTGELFF	TGTGCCAGCAGTTTTGGCAGGGACACCGGGGAGCTGTTTTTT
NA	TRBJ1-6	TRBV2	15	NA	CASRSQSTGNSPLHF	TGTGCCAGCAGGTCACAATCCACAGGGAATTCACCCCTCCACTTT
NA	TRBJ2-3	TRBV5-1	16	TRBD1	CASRTSGTGPADTQYF	TGCGCCAGCAGAACCTCCGGGACAGGGCCAGCAGATACGCAGTATTTT
NA	TRBJ2-5	TRBV11-2	14	NA	CTSSSPGIQETQYF	TGTACCAGCAGCTCGCCAGGGATCCAAGAGACCCAGTACTTC
few	TRBJ2-5	TRBV6-2/TRBV6-3	17	TRBD2	CASSDIPGLAAKETQYF	TGTGCCAGCAGTGACATACCGGGACTAGCTGCGAAAGAGACCCAGTACTTC
few	TRBJ2-3	TRBV6-5	14	NA	CATHWQGTTDTQYF	TGTGCTACCCATTGGCAGGGTACCACAGATACGCAGTATTTT
NA	TRBJ2-3	TRBV7-9	17	TRBD2	CASSLFRTSGRLGTQYF	TGTGCCAGCAGCTTATTTCGGACTAGCGGGAGATTAGGGACGCAGTATTTT
NA	TRBJ1-1	TRBV20-1	15	NA	CSATEPQRAGTEAFF	TGCAGTGCTACTGAGCCCCAAAGGGCGGGCACTGAAGCTTTCTTT
NA	TRBJ1-3	TRBV6-5	13	NA	CASLKAGGNTIYF	TGTGCCAGCCTTAAGGCAGGTGGAAACACCATATATTTT
NA	TRBJ1-5	TRBV6-1	12	NA	CASTEDDAPQHF	TGTGCCAGCACCGAAGACGACGCGCCCCAGCATTTT
NA	TRBJ2-7	TRBV28	14	TRBD1	CASSKQGAHYEQYF	TGTGCCAGCAGTAAACAGGGGGCGCATTACGAGCAGTACTTC
NA	TRBJ2-5	TRBV6-5	17	TRBD1	CASSSLGTGVRQETQYF	TGTGCCAGCAGTTCCTTGGGGACAGGGGTCCGCCAAGAGACCCAGTACTTC
NA	TRBJ1-1	TRBV29-1	14	NA	CSGGKNFMNTEAFF	TGCAGCGGGGGAAAAAACTTCATGAACACTGAAGCTTTCTTT